A selection of T cell receptor beta chains follows, all from one sample in a study of blood T cell repertoires in COVID-19. Libraries were prepared by immunoSEQ multiplex PCR; TCRdb keeps only in-frame clonotypes and omits some of them. The profile covers about 20,000 clones, with over 70% appearing a single time and over 20% taken by the ten largest. The sequenced sample was peripheral blood. These receptors all stem from a man older than 75 with active or convalescent COVID-19. Each CDR3 is given with its conserved first and last residue. Each record gives: D gene, V gene, J gene, clone size, CDR3 DNA, CDR3 protein. D genes are given only for firm matches. Clone sizes are given selectively: once, few, many, or a class where the clone is expanded.

TRBD1	TRBV19	TRBJ1-2	-	TGTGCCAGTTGGGACAGGCAACCCCTCTATGGCTACACCTTC	CASWDRQPLYGYTF
TRBD1	TRBV4-1	TRBJ2-2	-	TGCGCCAGCAGCCTTAAACAGGGGGCCAACGGGGAGCTGTTTTTT	CASSLKQGANGELFF
-	TRBV15	TRBJ2-5	-	TGTGCCACCAGCAGAGATCGAGGACAGCAAGAGACCCAGTACTTC	CATSRDRGQQETQYF
-	TRBV4-3	TRBJ1-4	once	TGCGCCAGCAGCCTTACCCATCTGCGGGGGGCTAATGAAAAACTGTTTTTT	CASSLTHLRGANEKLFF
-	TRBV7-2	TRBJ2-2	-	TGTGCCAGCAGCTTACAGCGCAACACCGGGGAGCTGTTTTTT	CASSLQRNTGELFF
TRBD2	TRBV15	TRBJ2-1	few	TGTGCCACCAGCAGGCCACCGCGGGGGTATGGAGACAATGAGCAGTTCTTC	CATSRPPRGYGDNEQFF
TRBD1	TRBV28	TRBJ2-1	-	TGTGCCAGCAGCTATCGCCGGGACAGGGAGCAGTTCTTC	CASSYRRDREQFF
TRBD1	TRBV11-2	TRBJ1-1	-	TGTGCCAGCAGCTTAGTAATGGGACAGGTGAACACTGAAGCTTTCTTT	CASSLVMGQVNTEAFF
TRBD1	TRBV18	TRBJ1-6	few	TGTGCCAGCTCATCGCAGGGGGCGTATAATTCACCCCTCCACTTT	CASSSQGAYNSPLHF
-	TRBV28	TRBJ1-5	-	TGTGCCAGCAGGCCTGGAGGGCAGCCCCAGCATTTT	CASRPGGQPQHF
-	TRBV27	TRBJ2-1	once	TGTGCCAGCAGTTTACCCGAAACTGGCTACAATGAGCAGTTCTTC	CASSLPETGYNEQFF
TRBD2	TRBV7-9	TRBJ2-2	once	TGTGCCGGGACTAGCGGAGACTACGGGGAGCTGTTTTTT	CAGTSGDYGELFF
TRBD2	TRBV7-9	TRBJ2-5	-	TGTGCCAGCAGCGGTCCATCAGGCGGACTAGCGGGAGGGAGGGAGACCCAGTACTTC	CASSGPSGGLAGGRETQYF
TRBD1	TRBV19	TRBJ2-7	-	TGTGCCAGTAGTATATCCCTGGGACAGGGACCCTCCGAGCAGTACTTC	CASSISLGQGPSEQYF
-	TRBV3-1/TRBV3-2	TRBJ1-1	-	TGTGCCAGCAGCCGAGACCTGGCCGGGACTGAAGCTTTCTTT	CASSRDLAGTEAFF
-	TRBV28	TRBJ1-5	-	TGTGCCAGCAGTTCGGAGGGAGGTGGCAATCAGCCCCAGCATTTT	CASSSEGGGNQPQHF
TRBD1	TRBV7-2	TRBJ2-1	-	TGTGCCAGCAGCTTAGCAGGGGGCCCCTACAATGAGCAGTTCTTC	CASSLAGGPYNEQFF
TRBD1	TRBV18	TRBJ1-2	-	TGTGCCAGCTCATCACCGGGGACAGTTCCCGATGACTATGGCTACACCTTC	CASSSPGTVPDDYGYTF
-	TRBV28	TRBJ1-5	-	TGTGCCAGCAGTTCCGACAGGAACGGAGGTCAGCCCCAGCATTTT	CASSSDRNGGQPQHF
TRBD2	TRBV6-6	TRBJ2-1	-	TGTGCCAGCAGTCCGACTAGCGGGGGGGTAAGTGAGCAGTTCTTC	CASSPTSGGVSEQFF
TRBD1	TRBV27	TRBJ2-7	medium-sized	TGTGCCAGCAGTTTAATGGGACAGAAGAACTACGAGCAGTACTTC	CASSLMGQKNYEQYF
TRBD1	TRBV19	TRBJ1-1	-	TGTGCCAGCCGAGGACAGGGAGGGGGGAACACTGAAGCTTTCTTT	CASRGQGGGNTEAFF
TRBD1	TRBV11-2	TRBJ1-2	-	TGTGCCAGCAGCTTCTCAGGGGGCGCTGGCTATGGCTACACCTTC	CASSFSGGAGYGYTF
-	TRBV19	TRBJ1-1	-	TGTGCCAGTAGTTTCGGGGAGCCCACTGAAGCTTTCTTT	CASSFGEPTEAFF
TRBD1	TRBV7-2	TRBJ1-4	-	TGTGCCAGCAGCCCCCGGACAGGCTACGAAAAACTGTTTTTT	CASSPRTGYEKLFF
TRBD2	TRBV6-8	TRBJ2-3	-	TGTGCCAGCAGCGCCGGGACTAGCGGGGGGGCCGGCACAGATACGCAGTATTTT	CASSAGTSGGAGTDTQYF
-	TRBV5-1	TRBJ2-5	-	TGCGCCAGCAGCTTGGACAGGCCAGCTCAAGGAGAGACCCAGTACTTC	CASSLDRPAQGETQYF
TRBD1	TRBV5-4	TRBJ1-3	few	TGTGCCAGCAGCTTCGGGCAGGGGGCAGGAAACACCATATATTTT	CASSFGQGAGNTIYF
TRBD1	TRBV5-1	TRBJ2-7	-	TGCGCCAGCAGCTTGGGGGGCTCCGGACAGGTAACCTACGAGCAGTACTTC	CASSLGGSGQVTYEQYF
-	TRBV3-1/TRBV3-2	TRBJ2-7	few	TGTGCCAGCAGCCTACCAGGGAATCCTACGGGGCAGTACTTC	CASSLPGNPTGQYF
TRBD1	TRBV5-1	TRBJ2-5	-	TGCGCCAGCAGCCCAACGCCCCTCGCAGGGGGCGCGAAGACCCAGTACTTC	CASSPTPLAGGAKTQYF
-	TRBV30	TRBJ1-2	-	TGTGCCTGGAGTTCCTTGGGGGGAAACTATGGCTACACCTTC	CAWSSLGGNYGYTF
TRBD1	TRBV28	TRBJ2-7	-	TGTGCCAGCAGCACCTCTGGGACAGGGACCTTGCAGCAGTACTTC	CASSTSGTGTLQQYF
TRBD1	TRBV6-5	TRBJ1-6	-	TGTGCCAGCAGCCGTAAGACAGGGTACAATTCACCCCTCCACTTT	CASSRKTGYNSPLHF
TRBD1	TRBV5-6	TRBJ1-2	-	TGTGCCAGCCTCTTTCGGGACAGGGAGGTAGGCTACACCTTC	CASLFRDREVGYTF
-	TRBV6-6	TRBJ1-2	-	TGTGCCAGCAGTTACGAATCCTGGACAGCCTATGGCTACACCTTC	CASSYESWTAYGYTF
TRBD1	TRBV9	TRBJ1-4	-	TGTGCCAGCAGCGTAGGGACAGGGGACGGCGAAAAACTGTTTTTT	CASSVGTGDGEKLFF
TRBD2	TRBV10-3	TRBJ2-3	-	TGTGCCATCAGGGACCAGGTCTTGCGGGAGTCAGATACGCAGTATTTT	CAIRDQVLRESDTQYF
-	TRBV9	TRBJ2-1	-	TGTGCCAGCAGCGCCCAGGGAAGAGGCAATGAGCAGTTCTTC	CASSAQGRGNEQFF
-	TRBV5-1	TRBJ2-7	-	TGCGCCAGCAGACCGGACACTCAACCATCCTACGAGCAGTACTTC	CASRPDTQPSYEQYF